This TCR beta chain originates from a study of T and B cells in COVID-19 patients. Study summary: Peripheral blood came from COVID-19 patients with active infection or after recovery. Recovered patients mostly had mild to moderate COVID-19 managed as outpatients.

General study points: At recovery TRB diversity and richness exceeded healthy donors, after highly clonal active COVID-19 repertoires.

CDR1 and CDR2 from the germline V gene are SGHAT and FQDESV (reference sequence). J gave up 3 bases and V 2 bases, and 4 bases lay outside the gene matches. The CDR3 totals 16 residues. Multiplex PCR with BIOMED2 TRB-A/B primer pools amplified TRB rearrangements. MiXCR, applied by TCRdb to the multiplex PCR reads, yields one record per CDR3 protein. The table shows under 20,000 distinct CDR3 sequences, with about a quarter occurring only once. In this sample, this clonotype is medium-sized (0.01 to 0.1%). Its target is not known. Each TRB amplification used roughly 250-550 ng of genomic DNA from blood.

The source material was blood. V gene TRBV11-1 combines with J gene TRBJ2-7; TRBD2 matches at 13 bases. This TCR came from a human donor who had recovered from COVID-19. The DNA for the CDR3 is TGTGCCAGCAGCTTACTTGGGACTAGCGGGATCTACGAGCAGTACTTC. It translates to CASSLLGTSGIYEQYF.